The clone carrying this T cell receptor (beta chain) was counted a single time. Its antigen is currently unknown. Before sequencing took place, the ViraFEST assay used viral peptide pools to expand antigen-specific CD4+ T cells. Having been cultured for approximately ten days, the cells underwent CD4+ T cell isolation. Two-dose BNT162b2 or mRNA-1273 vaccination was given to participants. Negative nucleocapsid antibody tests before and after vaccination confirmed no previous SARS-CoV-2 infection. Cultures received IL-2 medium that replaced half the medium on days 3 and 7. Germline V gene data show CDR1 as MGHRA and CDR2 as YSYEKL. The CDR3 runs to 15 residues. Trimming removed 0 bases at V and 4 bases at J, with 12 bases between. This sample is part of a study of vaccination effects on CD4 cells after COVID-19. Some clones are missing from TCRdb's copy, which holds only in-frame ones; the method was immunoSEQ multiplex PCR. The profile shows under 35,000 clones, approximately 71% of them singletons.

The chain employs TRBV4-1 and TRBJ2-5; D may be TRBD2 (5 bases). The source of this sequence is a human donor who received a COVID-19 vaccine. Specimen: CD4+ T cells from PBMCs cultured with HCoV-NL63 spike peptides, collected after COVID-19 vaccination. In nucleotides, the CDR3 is TGCGCCAGCAGCCAAGACGAGGGTTTGGCAGAGACCCAGTACTTC. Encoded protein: CASSQDEGLAETQYF.